This TCR beta chain was identified during a study of CD8 T cells in ankylosing spondylitis. Notes on the study in general: In the blood and synovial fluid of reactive arthritis, some motif variants had been previously reported.

At least ten counts were recorded for this clonotype. Its specificity is unknown. Germline V lookup: CDR1 LGHNA, CDR2 YNFKEQ. V gave up 1 base and J gave up 6 bases, with 10 bases separating them. This CDR3 has 14 amino acids. MiXCR, run by TCRdb on the 5' RACE reads, gives a single entry per CDR3 protein. The table lists approximately 100,000 distinct CDR3 sequences, about 7.7% of them singletons, with roughly 9.9% in the top ten. Material: blood, either unsorted or a sorted T cell fraction (not recorded which). This TCR came from a male donor with ankylosing spondylitis or in good health (not recorded which). The chain has TRBV4-2 and TRBJ1-5; D is perhaps TRBD1 (6 bases). The CDR3: CASSQAGGSQPQHF. The CDR3 DNA is TGTGCCAGCAGCCAAGCTGGGGGCAGTCAGCCCCAGCATTTT.